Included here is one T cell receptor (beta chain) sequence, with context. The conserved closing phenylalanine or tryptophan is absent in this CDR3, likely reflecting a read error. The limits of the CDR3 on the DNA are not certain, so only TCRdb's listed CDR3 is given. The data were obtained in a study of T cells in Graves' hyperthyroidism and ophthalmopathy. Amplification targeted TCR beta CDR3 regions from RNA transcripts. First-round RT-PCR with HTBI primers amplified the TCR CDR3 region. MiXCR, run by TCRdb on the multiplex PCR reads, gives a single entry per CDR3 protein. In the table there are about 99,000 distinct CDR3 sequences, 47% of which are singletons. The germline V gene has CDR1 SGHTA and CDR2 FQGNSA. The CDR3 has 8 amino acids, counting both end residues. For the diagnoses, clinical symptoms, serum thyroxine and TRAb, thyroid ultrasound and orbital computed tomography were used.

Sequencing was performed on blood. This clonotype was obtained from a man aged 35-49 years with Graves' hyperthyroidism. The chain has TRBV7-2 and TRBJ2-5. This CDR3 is CASSLVSV.